The 17 T cell receptor beta chains in this list originate from one sample, sequenced in a study of blood T cells in healthy people across ages. Next came a second PCR, run for about 6 to 12 cycles, which used a sample-barcoded 5' primer along with a J-beta primer mix. TCRdb passed the 5' RACE reads through MiXCR, listing each CDR3 protein once. The repertoire consists of roughly 1.7 million distinct CDR3 sequences, with approximately 32% occurring once and the leading ten covering roughly 10%. Sequencing input: blood. Every receptor here comes from a woman aged 25 to 39 in good health.

This clonotype was counted between two and nine times. The chain has TRBV5-1 and TRBJ2-6, with 10 bases aligning to TRBD1. Germline V CDR1 and CDR2: SGHRS, YFSETQ. CDR3 length equals 18 residues. Trimming took 4 bases from V and 2 from J; bases not matched to a gene: 9. CDR3 nucleotides: TGCGCCAGCAGCCCCCGGGACAGGGGTTTGACTGGGGCCAACGTCCTGACTTTC. Its translation is CASSPRDRGLTGANVLTF.

This clonotype has a count of ten or more. The chain couples TRBV7-9 to TRBJ2-7; 8 nucleotides align to TRBD2. The CDR3 totals 17 residues. The germline V gene encodes CDR1 SEHNR and CDR2 FQNEAQ (reference sequence). V trimming: 1 base; J trimming: 5 bases; junction bases outside the gene matches: 13. The DNA for the CDR3 is TGTGCCAGCAGCTTAGAAATTTACGGGAGGGCTTTCGACGAGCAGTACTTC. This codes for CASSLEIYGRAFDEQYF.

This clonotype turned up a few times. The V and J genes are TRBV6-1 and TRBJ2-1; tentative D call: TRBD2 (5 bases). Germline V lookup: CDR1 MNHNS, CDR2 SASEGT. V lost 6 bases, J lost 6 bases, and 15 bases lay in between. The CDR3 extends over 14 amino acids. The DNA of the CDR3 is TGTGCCAGCAGGATAGGGTTCAGCGGCAATGAGCAGTTCTTC. Translating it yields CASRIGFSGNEQFF.

Ten or more counts support this clonotype. The J gene is TRBJ2-7, the V gene TRBV10-3, with TRBD1 matching over 10 bases. The CDR3 is 14 residues long. Germline-derived CDR1 and CDR2 are ENHRY and SYGVKD. V was pared by 8 bases and J by 6 bases, with 10 bases of the junction left unmatched. The CDR3 DNA sequence: TGTGCCATCGCCCCTGGGACAGGGGAGATCGAGCAGTACTTC. Its protein product is CAIAPGTGEIEQYF.

The genes are TRBV27 and TRBJ1-6; 8 bases match TRBD1. The CDR3 contains 17 residues. Germline CDR1 is MNHEY and CDR2 is SMNVEV (reference sequence). The V segment lost 3 bases and the J segment 7 bases; nucleotides outside the gene matches: 11. The CDR3 coding sequence is TGTGCCAGCAGTTTTGCCCTGGGGTCAGGGGGCAATTCACCCCTCCACTTT. The encoded protein is CASSFALGSGGNSPLHF.

V is TRBV5-1 and J is TRBJ2-3, with D perhaps TRBD2 (5 bases). The germline CDR1 and CDR2 sequences are SGHRS and YFSETQ. Between the trimmed V and J ends, which lost 2 bases and 3 bases, there was a span of 13 bases. This CDR3 is built from 15 residues. The CDR3 DNA reads as TGCGCCAGCAGCTTACTTGAGGGATGGACAGATACGCAGTATTTT. Amino acid sequence: CASSLLEGWTDTQYF.

This clonotype was counted many times. The V and J genes are TRBV12-5 and TRBJ2-1; D is ambiguous. Germline V gives CDR1 LGHNT, CDR2 FRNRAP. The CDR3 is 12 amino acids. Trimming cost V 6 bases and J 15 bases, with 18 bases left between them. In DNA, the CDR3 is TGTGCTAGTGGCGACGTAGGGTGGTTGGCGTTCTTC. Translating it yields CASGDVGWLAFF.

This clonotype was seen a few times. The chain is built from TRBV6-1 and TRBJ1-2; possible D gene TRBD1, 5 bases. Germline-derived CDR1 and CDR2 are MNHNS and SASEGT. Trimming took 0 bases from V and 4 from J, leaving 12 bases between them. The CDR3 spans 15 residues. CDR3 in DNA: TGTGCCAGCAGTGAAGCGCAGGGATACGGCTATGGCTACACCTTC. It codes for CASSEAQGYGYGYTF.

Only a few counts were recorded for this clonotype. V and J are TRBV9 and TRBJ2-3; TRBD2 matches 15 bases. Germline V gene lookup returns CDR1 SGDLS and CDR2 YYNGEE. CDR3 size: 17 residues. Trimming at V came to 0 bases and at J to 3 bases, leaving 2 bases not matched to a gene. The CDR3 loop reads CASSVEGTSGRTDTQYF. The CDR3 DNA reads as TGTGCCAGCAGCGTAGAGGGGACTAGCGGGAGGACAGATACGCAGTATTTT.

The chain recombines TRBV20-1 with TRBJ2-3, with D maybe TRBD2 (6 bases). The ends were cut back, 6 bases at V and 3 bases at J, with 16 bases in the middle. The CDR3 has 14 residues. Germline-derived CDR1 and CDR2 are DFQATT and SNEGSKA (reference sequence). The CDR3 sequence: CSAGAGSETDTQYF. DNA for the CDR3: TGCAGTGCCGGGGCGGGGTCCGAGACAGATACGCAGTATTTT.

The table lists this clonotype with a few counts. The chain uses TRBV28 and TRBJ2-2; a possible D gene is TRBD2 (7 bases). The V gene's germline CDR1 is MDHEN and CDR2 SYDVKM. The CDR3 contains 15 residues. The ends were cut back, 3 bases at V and 6 bases at J, with 14 bases in the middle. This chain's CDR3 is CASSFGTGRAGELFF. CDR3 nucleotides: TGTGCCAGCAGTTTTGGTACAGGGAGGGCCGGGGAGCTGTTTTTT.

The chain links TRBV7-9 to TRBJ1-4; a possible D gene is TRBD1 (6 bases). The CDR3 spans 15 residues. The V and J ends lost 5 bases and 3 bases respectively, with 13 bases between them. Germline assignment: CDR1 SEHNR and CDR2 FQNEAQ (reference sequence). CDR3 DNA: TGTGCCAGCAGCGAACCAGGGGAATCTAATGAAAAACTGTTTTTT. Translating it yields CASSEPGESNEKLFF.

This clonotype was found a few times. The chain combines TRBV27 with TRBJ1-5; TRBD1 might be the D (6 bases). V was trimmed by 5 bases and J by 1 base, leaving 15 bases between them. Germline V gives CDR1 MNHEY, CDR2 SMNVEV (reference sequence). CDR3 size: 16 residues. CDR3 bases: TGTGCCAGCAGTCCCATACAGGGTGGGAGCAATCAGCCCCAGCATTTT. As protein: CASSPIQGGSNQPQHF.

The chain has TRBV4-2 and TRBJ2-6, with D possibly being TRBD2 (6 bases). V gave up 0 bases and J gave up 2 bases, with 8 bases separating them. Germline V gene sequence: CDR1 LGHNA, CDR2 YNFKEQ. The CDR3 has 16 amino acids. The DNA for the CDR3 is TGTGCCAGCAGCCAAGAGTGGGGGGCTGGGGCCAACGTCCTGACTTTC. It translates to CASSQEWGAGANVLTF.

A few counts support this clonotype. The genes are TRBV3-1 and TRBJ2-1, with 8 bases lining up with TRBD2. This CDR3 has 15 amino acids. Germline trimming cut 5 bases from V and 0 bases from J; bases unmatched to any gene: 3. Looked up from germline, CDR1 is LGHDT and CDR2 is YNNKEL (reference sequence). For the CDR3, the DNA is TGTGCCAGCAGCTCGCGGGAGGACTCCTACAATGAGCAGTTCTTC. The encoded protein is CASSSREDSYNEQFF.

The genes are TRBV7-9 and TRBJ2-3; 10 bases are shared with TRBD1. With 3 bases clipped from V and 4 bases from J, the junction kept 4 bases outside the gene matches. The CDR3 is 15 residues long. The germline V gene encodes CDR1 SEHNR and CDR2 FQNEAQ (reference sequence). DNA for the CDR3: TGTGCCAGCAGCTTCGGGACAGGGGAAGCAGATACGCAGTATTTT. Residues: CASSFGTGEADTQYF.

This clonotype has just a few counts. The gene calls are TRBV7-2 and TRBJ2-1; the D gene could be TRBD1 or TRBD2 (5 bases each). Germline lookup yields CDR1 SGHTA and CDR2 FQGNSA. This CDR3 has 17 residues. The V end lost 8 bases, the J end lost 2 bases, and 22 bases lay between the germline ends. CDR3 coding DNA: TGTGCCAGCCACCCCCATGGAGTGGGGCGGGCCTACAATGAGCAGTTCTTC. Translating gives CASHPHGVGRAYNEQFF.